This entry features one TCR beta chain sequence. Its antigen is unknown. Autoimmune disease history or systemic immunosuppression excluded patients. This record belongs to a study of OX40 agonist ivuxolimab in advanced cancers. The study's findings and limits: Among the lowest levels of clonal expansion were found in partial responders at 0.1-3.0 mg/kg. With doses of 0.1 to 3.0 mg/kg, CD4+ and CD8+ blood T cells had undergone clonal expansion by week 6. The average count of expanded clones was higher among CD8+ T cells than among CD4+.

Method: immunoSEQ multiplex PCR; TCRdb's copy keeps in-frame clones and lacks some. The data hold about 59,000 clones, with 65% to 90% observed a single time. The TCR sequence derives from an adult with an advanced solid tumor such as melanoma, head and neck, liver or kidney cancer. Material: CD4+ or CD8+ T cells sorted from blood, obtained in a trial of the OX40 agonist ivuxolimab.

CDR3 coding DNA: TGTGCCAGCAGCCATGCCGGGAGGAGTGGCGATGAGCAGTTCTTC. Protein: CASSHAGRSGDEQFF. The chain recombines TRBV14 with TRBJ2-1, with 7 bases that match TRBD2. Germline V CDR1 and CDR2: SGHDN, FVKESK. CDR3 size: 15 residues. The ends lost 3 bases at V and 8 bases at J; junction bases unmatched: 10.